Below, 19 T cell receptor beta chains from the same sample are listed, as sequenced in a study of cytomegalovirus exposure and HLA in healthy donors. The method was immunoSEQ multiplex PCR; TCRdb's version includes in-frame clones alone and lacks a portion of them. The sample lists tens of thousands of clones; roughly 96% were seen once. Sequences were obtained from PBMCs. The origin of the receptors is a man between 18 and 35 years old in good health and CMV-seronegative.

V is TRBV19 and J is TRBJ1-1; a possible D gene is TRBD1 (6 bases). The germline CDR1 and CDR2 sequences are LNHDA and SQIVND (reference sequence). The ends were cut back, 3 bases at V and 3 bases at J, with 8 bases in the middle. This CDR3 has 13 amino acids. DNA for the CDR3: TGTGCCAGTAGTATCCAGGGGTACACTGAAGCTTTCTTT. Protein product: CASSIQGYTEAFF.

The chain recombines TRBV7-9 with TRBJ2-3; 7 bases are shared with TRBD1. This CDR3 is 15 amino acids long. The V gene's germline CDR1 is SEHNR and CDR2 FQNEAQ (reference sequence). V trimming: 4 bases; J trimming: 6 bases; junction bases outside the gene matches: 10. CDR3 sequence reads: CASSSTDRVGDTQYF. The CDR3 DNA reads TGTGCCAGCAGCTCCACAGACAGGGTGGGGGATACGCAGTATTTT.

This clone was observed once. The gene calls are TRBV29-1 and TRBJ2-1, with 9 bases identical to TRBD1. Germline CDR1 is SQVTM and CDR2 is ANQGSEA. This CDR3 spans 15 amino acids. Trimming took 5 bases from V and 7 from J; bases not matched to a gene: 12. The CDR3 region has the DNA TGCAGCGTTTCCGACAGGGGGGTATTAGGGAATGAGCAGTTCTTC. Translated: CSVSDRGVLGNEQFF.

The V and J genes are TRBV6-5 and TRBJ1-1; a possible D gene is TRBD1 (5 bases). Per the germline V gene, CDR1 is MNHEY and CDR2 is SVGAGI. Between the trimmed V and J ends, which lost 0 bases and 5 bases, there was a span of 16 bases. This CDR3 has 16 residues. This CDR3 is CASSYSRGRLGTEAFF. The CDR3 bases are TGTGCCAGCAGTTACTCCCGGGGGAGATTAGGAACTGAAGCTTTCTTT.

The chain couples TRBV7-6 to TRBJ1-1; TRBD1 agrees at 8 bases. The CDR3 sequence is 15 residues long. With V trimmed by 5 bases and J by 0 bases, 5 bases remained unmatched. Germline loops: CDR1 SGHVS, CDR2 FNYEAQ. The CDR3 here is CASSPGQGMNTEAFF. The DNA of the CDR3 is TGTGCCAGCAGCCCAGGACAGGGAATGAACACTGAAGCTTTCTTT.

In DNA form, the CDR3 reads TGTGCCAGCAGTGAAGTCGTATGGGAGGTATATTTT. Protein product: CASSEVVWEVYF. V and J are TRBV6-1 and TRBJ1-3, with D unresolved. From germline, CDR1 is MNHNS and CDR2 SASEGT. The CDR3 extends over 12 amino acids. Trimming stripped 1 base from V and 14 bases from J, with 12 bases between.

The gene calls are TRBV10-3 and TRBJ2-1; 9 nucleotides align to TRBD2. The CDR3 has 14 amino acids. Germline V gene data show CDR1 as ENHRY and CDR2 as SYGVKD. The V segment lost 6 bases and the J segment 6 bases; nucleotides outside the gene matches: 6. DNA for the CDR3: TGTGCCATCAGGGAGCGGGGGGTGAGCAATGAGCAGTTCTTC. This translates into CAIRERGVSNEQFF.

CDR3: CASSLAVALVNTEAFF. The DNA of the CDR3 is TGTGCCAGCAGCTTAGCGGTCGCCCTCGTGAACACTGAAGCTTTCTTT. The chain recombines TRBV11-2 with TRBJ1-1; no clear D gene. CDR3 size: 16 residues. The germline V gene encodes CDR1 SGHAT and CDR2 FQNNGV. Deletions cut 1 base from V and 0 bases from J, with 12 bases between.

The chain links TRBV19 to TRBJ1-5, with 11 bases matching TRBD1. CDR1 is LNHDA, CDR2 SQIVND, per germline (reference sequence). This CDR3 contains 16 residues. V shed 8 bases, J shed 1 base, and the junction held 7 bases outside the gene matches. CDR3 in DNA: TGTGCCAGTGGGGGGGACAGGGGGATCAGCAATCAGCCCCAGCATTTT. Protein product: CASGGDRGISNQPQHF.

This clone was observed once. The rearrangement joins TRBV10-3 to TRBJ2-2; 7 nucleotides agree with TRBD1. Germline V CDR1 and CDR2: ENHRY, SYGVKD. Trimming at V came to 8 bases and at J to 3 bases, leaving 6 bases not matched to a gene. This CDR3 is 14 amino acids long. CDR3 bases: TGTGCCATCCGGTGGCAGGGGGACACCGGGGAGCTGTTTTTT. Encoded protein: CAIRWQGDTGELFF.

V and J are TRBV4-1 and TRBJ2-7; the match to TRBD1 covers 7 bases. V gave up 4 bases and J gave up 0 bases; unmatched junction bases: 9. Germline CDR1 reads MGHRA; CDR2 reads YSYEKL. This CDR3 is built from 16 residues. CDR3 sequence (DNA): TGCGCCAGCAGCCTGATCGGGACAGCTCTCTCCTACGAGCAGTACTTC. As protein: CASSLIGTALSYEQYF.

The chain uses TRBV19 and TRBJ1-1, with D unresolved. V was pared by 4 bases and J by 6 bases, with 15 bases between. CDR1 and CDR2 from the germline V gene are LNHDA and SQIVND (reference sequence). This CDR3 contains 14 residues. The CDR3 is CASSTLGLLSEAFF. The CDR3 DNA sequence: TGTGCCAGTAGTACCCTGGGCCTCCTTTCTGAAGCTTTCTTT.

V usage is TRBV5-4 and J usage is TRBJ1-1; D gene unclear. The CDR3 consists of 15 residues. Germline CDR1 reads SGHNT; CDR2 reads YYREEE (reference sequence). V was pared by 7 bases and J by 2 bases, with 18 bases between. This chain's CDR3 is CASFDIMRVNTEAFF. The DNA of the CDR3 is TGTGCCAGCTTCGACATAATGAGAGTTAACACTGAAGCTTTCTTT.

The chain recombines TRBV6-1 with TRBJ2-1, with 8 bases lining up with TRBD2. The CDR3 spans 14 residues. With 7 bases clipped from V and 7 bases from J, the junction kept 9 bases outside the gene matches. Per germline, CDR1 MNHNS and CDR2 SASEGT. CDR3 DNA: TGTGCCAGCACCAAAGCGGGAGAAACAAATGAGCAGTTCTTC. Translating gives CASTKAGETNEQFF.

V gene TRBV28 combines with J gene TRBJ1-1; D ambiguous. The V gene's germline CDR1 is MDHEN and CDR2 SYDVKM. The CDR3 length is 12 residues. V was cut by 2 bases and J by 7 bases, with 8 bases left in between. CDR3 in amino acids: CASSLLSLEAFF. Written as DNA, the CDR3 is TGTGCCAGCAGTTTACTCAGTCTTGAAGCTTTCTTT.

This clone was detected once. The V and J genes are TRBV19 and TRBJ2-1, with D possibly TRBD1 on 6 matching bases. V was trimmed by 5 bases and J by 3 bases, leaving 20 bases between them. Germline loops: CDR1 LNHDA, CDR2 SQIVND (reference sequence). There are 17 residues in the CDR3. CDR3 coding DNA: TGTGCCAGTAGTCCCGACTACAGGGTTCGTCTCTACAATGAGCAGTTCTTC. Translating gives CASSPDYRVRLYNEQFF.

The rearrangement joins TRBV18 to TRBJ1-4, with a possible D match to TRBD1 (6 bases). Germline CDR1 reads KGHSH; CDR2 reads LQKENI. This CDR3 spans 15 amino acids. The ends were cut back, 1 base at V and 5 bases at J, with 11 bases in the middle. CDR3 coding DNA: TGTGCCAGCTCACCACTACAGGGAAGGAATGAAAAACTGTTTTTT. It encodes CASSPLQGRNEKLFF.

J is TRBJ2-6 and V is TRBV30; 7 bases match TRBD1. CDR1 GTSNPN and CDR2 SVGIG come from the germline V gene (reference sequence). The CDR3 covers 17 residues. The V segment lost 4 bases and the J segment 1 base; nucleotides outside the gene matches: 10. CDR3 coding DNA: TGTGCCTGGAAGAGGGGGACAGCACAATCTGGGGCCAACGTCCTGACTTTC. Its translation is CAWKRGTAQSGANVLTF.

CDR3 region: CATKTVDSNSPLHF. In DNA form, the CDR3 reads TGTGCCACCAAAACAGTGGACAGTAATTCACCCCTCCACTTT. The chain uses TRBV27 and TRBJ1-6, with a possible D match to TRBD1 (6 bases). V was pared by 10 bases and J by 6 bases, with 16 bases between. The CDR3 consists of 14 residues. Germline lookup yields CDR1 MNHEY and CDR2 SMNVEV (reference sequence).